This TCR beta chain was observed in a study of blood T cells in healthy people across ages. This clonotype was seen only a few times. PCR was performed a second time for about 7 to 11 cycles using a sample-barcoded 5' primer and a J-beta primer mix. TCRdb reprocessed the 5' RACE reads with MiXCR, giving one entry per CDR3 protein. The sample has under 700,000 distinct CDR3 sequences, approximately 25% seen once; the top ten hold approximately 8.7%. The CDR3 runs to 14 residues. The trim removed 6 bases at V and 4 bases at J, leaving 10 bases unmatched. Germline assignment: CDR1 SQVTM and CDR2 ANQGSEA. This sample was also put to use in a study of T cells of mothers and their children.

The chain carries TRBV29-1 and TRBJ1-2; 8 positions agree with TRBD1. This sequence was found in a boy aged 5-17 years in good health. Sequencing was carried out using blood. CDR3 residues: CSVEETGDAYGYTF. The CDR3 DNA follows: TGCAGCGTGGAGGAGACAGGGGATGCCTATGGCTACACCTTC. Drawing the rest from reference TRBV29-1 and TRBJ1-2, the complete variable domain is SAVISQKPSRDICQRGTSLTIQCQVDSQVTMMFWYRQQPGQSLTLIATANQGSEATYESGFVIDKFPISRPNLTFSTLTVSNMSPEDSSIYLCSVEETGDAYGYTFGSGTRLTVV.